A single sample is the source of the 5 T cell receptor beta chains below, sequenced in a study of human T cells and chemical hapten exposure. This sample's time point: patch test 1, 2 weeks after DPC sensitization. Specified treatment: therapeutic diphenylcyclopropenone sensitization with weekly scalp DPC. One entry per CDR3 protein, called by TCRdb with MiXCR from the RACE reads. The sample lists around 160,000 distinct CDR3 sequences, roughly 15% occurring once. The sequenced sample was whole blood, obtained in connection with sensitization to the hapten diphenylcyclopropenone (DPC). The receptor source for this set is a woman aged 30 to 39 with alopecia areata. Some clones in this sample may be carry-over from other donors' samples.

The gene calls are TRBV18 and TRBJ2-7, with TRBD1 identical over 7 bases. The CDR3 runs to 15 residues. Germline V gene lookup returns CDR1 KGHSH and CDR2 LQKENI. After removal of 7 bases from V and 6 bases from J, the junction contained 15 bases not matched to a gene. CDR3 amino acids: CASFSGQGVSGEQYF. For the CDR3, the DNA is TGTGCCAGCTTCAGTGGGCAGGGGGTTTCGGGCGAGCAGTACTTC.

This rearrangement joins TRBV29-1 to TRBJ1-3; D is undetermined. The CDR3 runs 14 residues. V was trimmed by 1 base and J by 5 bases, leaving 12 bases between them. Germline lookup yields CDR1 SQVTM and CDR2 ANQGSEA. The CDR3 region has the DNA TGCAGCGTTGAAGTGGTAGGGTCCAGAAACACCATATATTTT. This sequence encodes CSVEVVGSRNTIYF.

This chain joins TRBV7-8 and TRBJ2-7; 8 positions match TRBD1. Per germline, CDR1 SGHVS and CDR2 FQNEAQ. V trimming: 4 bases; J trimming: 2 bases; junction bases outside the gene matches: 13. The CDR3 sequence is 17 residues long. This CDR3 is CASSYFASGQGAYEQYF. The CDR3 DNA follows: TGTGCCAGCAGCTACTTTGCGTCTGGACAGGGAGCCTACGAGCAGTACTTC.

This clonotype was recorded a few times. V and J are TRBV19 and TRBJ1-5, with 8 bases that match TRBD1. Germline V gene lookup returns CDR1 LNHDA and CDR2 SQIVND (reference sequence). CDR3 length equals 15 residues. The junction had 8 bases not matched to a gene; V was cut back by 9 bases and J by 1 base. The chain's CDR3 is CASAQGAISNQPQHF. As DNA, the CDR3 is TGTGCCAGCGCTCAGGGGGCGATAAGCAATCAGCCCCAGCATTTT.

The chain employs TRBV5-6 and TRBJ2-5; the match to TRBD1 covers 8 bases. CDR3 length: 14 amino acids. Looked up from germline, CDR1 is SGHDT and CDR2 is YYEEEE. The V and J ends lost 0 bases and 5 bases, in that order; junction bases with no gene match: 3. The CDR3 DNA sequence: TGTGCCAGCAGCTTGGCAGGGGGCCTGGAGACCCAGTACTTC. Protein sequence: CASSLAGGLETQYF.